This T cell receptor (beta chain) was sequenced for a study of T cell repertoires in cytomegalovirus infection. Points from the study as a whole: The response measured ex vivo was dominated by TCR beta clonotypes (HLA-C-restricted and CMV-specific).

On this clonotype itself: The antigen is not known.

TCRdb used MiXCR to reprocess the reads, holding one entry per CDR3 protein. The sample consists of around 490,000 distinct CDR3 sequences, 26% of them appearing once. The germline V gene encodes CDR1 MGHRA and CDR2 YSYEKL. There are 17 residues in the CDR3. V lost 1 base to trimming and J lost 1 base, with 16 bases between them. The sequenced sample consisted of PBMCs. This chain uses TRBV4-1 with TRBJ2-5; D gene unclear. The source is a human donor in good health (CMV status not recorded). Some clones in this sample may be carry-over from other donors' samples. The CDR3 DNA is TGCGCCAGCAGCCAAGGATTGGCATTGGAAATCCAAGAGACCCAGTACTTC. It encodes CASSQGLALEIQETQYF.